The rows below give T cell receptor beta chains drawn from one sample of a study of blood T cell repertoires in COVID-19. Data came from immunoSEQ multiplex PCR; TCRdb stores just in-frame clones and leaves some out. There are more than 200,000 clones in the sample; around 84% occur only once, and over 9.5% lies in the top ten. The sequenced sample was peripheral blood. The receptors derive from a woman at least 80 years old with COVID-19, enrolled during active disease. Each CDR3 is given with its conserved first and last residue. D genes are given only for firm matches. The size field is filled for only some rows; it gives once, few, many or a size class.

CDR3 protein: CATSDSSRGAQPQHF
CDR3 DNA: TGTGCCACCAGTGATTCTAGCAGGGGGGCTCAGCCCCAGCATTTT
V gene: TRBV24-1
J gene: TRBJ1-5
D gene: TRBD1
clone size: .

CDR3 protein: CASSVGQGYEKLFF
CDR3 DNA: TGTGCCAGCAGCGTGGGACAGGGCTATGAAAAACTGTTTTTT
V gene: TRBV9
J gene: TRBJ1-4
D gene: TRBD1
clone size: .

CDR3 protein: CASSLTGLANNEQFF
CDR3 DNA: TGTGCCAGCAGCTTGACCGGACTAGCGAACAATGAGCAGTTCTTC
V gene: TRBV5-7
J gene: TRBJ2-1
D gene: TRBD2
clone size: few

CDR3 protein: CASSLGGSTEAFF
CDR3 DNA: TGTGCCAGCAGCTTAGGAGGCAGCACTGAAGCTTTCTTT
V gene: TRBV7-9
J gene: TRBJ1-1
D gene: .
clone size: .

CDR3 protein: CASSQDRGEETQYF
CDR3 DNA: TGTGCCAGCAGCCAAGATCGGGGGGAAGAGACCCAGTACTTC
V gene: TRBV4-2
J gene: TRBJ2-5
D gene: TRBD2
clone size: .

CDR3 protein: CATSDSGGRMNEQFF
CDR3 DNA: TGTGCCACCAGTGATTCAGGGGGCAGGATGAATGAGCAGTTCTTC
V gene: TRBV24-1
J gene: TRBJ2-1
D gene: TRBD1
clone size: .

CDR3 protein: CASSRYRGGNTGELFF
CDR3 DNA: TGTGCCAGCAGCCGATACAGGGGAGGGAACACCGGGGAGCTGTTTTTT
V gene: TRBV6-2/TRBV6-3
J gene: TRBJ2-2
D gene: .
clone size: .

CDR3 protein: CAATGETGGLEQYF
CDR3 DNA: TGTGCCGCCACGGGAGAGACAGGGGGCCTCGAGCAGTACTTC
V gene: TRBV10-3
J gene: TRBJ2-7
D gene: TRBD1
clone size: .

CDR3 protein: CASSIGQASSSGNTIYF
CDR3 DNA: TGCGCCAGCAGCATAGGACAGGCCTCGAGCTCTGGAAACACCATATATTTT
V gene: TRBV5-1
J gene: TRBJ1-3
D gene: TRBD1
clone size: .

CDR3 protein: CASSPRGSGGELFF
CDR3 DNA: TGTGCCAGCAGCCCCCGGGGGTCGGGCGGGGAGCTGTTTTTT
V gene: TRBV5-4
J gene: TRBJ2-2
D gene: .
clone size: .

CDR3 protein: CASSTATGAVTGELFF
CDR3 DNA: TGTGCCAGCAGTACCGCCACAGGGGCGGTCACCGGGGAGCTGTTTTTT
V gene: TRBV27
J gene: TRBJ2-2
D gene: TRBD1
clone size: .

CDR3 protein: CASSFDRGESYEQYF
CDR3 DNA: TGTGCCAGCAGCTTTGACAGGGGAGAATCCTACGAGCAGTACTTC
V gene: TRBV11-2
J gene: TRBJ2-7
D gene: TRBD1
clone size: once

CDR3 protein: CASRWRASEQFF
CDR3 DNA: TGTGCCAGCAGGTGGAGGGCCAGTGAGCAGTTCTTC
V gene: TRBV6-5
J gene: TRBJ2-1
D gene: .
clone size: .

CDR3 protein: CASSYRDRGTYGYTF
CDR3 DNA: TGTGCCAGCAGTTACCGGGACAGGGGCACATATGGCTACACCTTC
V gene: TRBV6-5
J gene: TRBJ1-2
D gene: TRBD1
clone size: .

CDR3 protein: CATSDPGTGPTDTQYF
CDR3 DNA: TGTGCCACCAGTGACCCCGGGACAGGGCCCACAGATACGCAGTATTTT
V gene: TRBV24-1
J gene: TRBJ2-3
D gene: TRBD1
clone size: .

CDR3 protein: CASSLDSGDGNQPQHF
CDR3 DNA: TGCGCCAGCAGCTTGGATTCAGGGGACGGCAATCAGCCCCAGCATTTT
V gene: TRBV5-1
J gene: TRBJ1-5
D gene: .
clone size: few

CDR3 protein: CASNLLAGGTGELFF
CDR3 DNA: TGTGCCAGCAATCTGCTAGCGGGGGGAACCGGGGAGCTGTTTTTT
V gene: TRBV2
J gene: TRBJ2-2
D gene: TRBD2
clone size: .